Following are 14 T cell receptor beta chains from one sample sequenced in a study of blood T cell repertoires in COVID-19. Clones were sequenced by immunoSEQ multiplex PCR, and TCRdb holds only the in-frame ones, with some missing. The sample lists 250,000 to 350,000 clones, roughly 88% occurring once. Material: peripheral blood. The receptors originated from a human donor with COVID-19, enrolled during active disease. The donor label of this sample is uncertain.

The DNA of the CDR3 is TGTGCCAGCAGCCCGATTGGACAGGGAGAACGGCAGTTCTTC. Protein sequence: CASSPIGQGERQFF. V is TRBV7-6 and J is TRBJ2-1; TRBD1 matches at 8 bases. Trimming at V came to 5 bases and at J to 12 bases, leaving 12 bases not matched to a gene. CDR1 and CDR2 (germline): SGHVS, FNYEAQ. This CDR3 contains 14 residues.

In this sample, this clone turned up once. This chain links TRBV5-4 with TRBJ1-6; the match to TRBD1 covers 9 bases. The germline gives CDR1 SGHNT, CDR2 YYREEE (reference sequence). This CDR3 comprises 18 residues. V shed 4 bases and J 4 bases; nucleotides not matched to a gene: 12. The CDR3 region has the DNA TGTGCCAGCAGCGCGGGACAGGGTGGGCGACCGTATAATTCACCCCTCCACTTT. This translates into CASSAGQGGRPYNSPLHF.

The CDR3 here is CASSGVGGRAGELFF. The CDR3, as DNA: TGTGCCAGCTCAGGGGTCGGGGGACGAGCCGGGGAGCTGTTTTTT. V usage is TRBV18 and J usage is TRBJ2-2, with TRBD2 as a possible D gene (6 bases). V was cut by 5 bases and J by 6 bases, with 16 bases left in between. The CDR3 spans 15 residues. Per germline, CDR1 KGHSH and CDR2 LQKENI. Complete variable domain (other parts from reference TRBV18 and TRBJ2-2): NAGVMQNPRHLVRRRGQEARLRCSPMKGHSHVYWYRQLPEEGLKFMVYLQKENIIDESGMPKERFSAEFPKEGPSILRIQQVVRGDSAAYFCASSGVGGRAGELFFGEGSRLTVL.

This chain connects TRBV6-5 to TRBJ1-2, with 7 bases that match TRBD1. The CDR3 loop spans 13 amino acids. V was clipped by 5 bases and J by 3 bases; unmatched bases: 3. Germline V CDR1 and CDR2: MNHEY, SVGAGI. DNA for the CDR3: TGTGCCAGCAGTAGGGGGCTAGACTATGGCTACACCTTC. Amino acid sequence: CASSRGLDYGYTF.

The chain is built from TRBV28 and TRBJ2-7; TRBD1 is a possible D gene (6 bases). Germline assignment: CDR1 MDHEN and CDR2 SYDVKM. The CDR3 length is 16 residues. V lost 4 bases, J lost 2 bases, and 18 bases lay in between. CDR3 nucleotide sequence: TGTGCCAGCAGTTCGGCATCCGGGACACCTCCCTACGAGCAGTACTTC. Residues: CASSSASGTPPYEQYF.

The genes are TRBV24-1 and TRBJ1-2, with 7 bases identical to TRBD1. Trimming at V came to 3 bases and at J to 7 bases, leaving 7 bases not matched to a gene. Germline V gene lookup returns CDR1 KGHDR and CDR2 SFDVKD. There are 14 residues in the CDR3. The CDR3 sequence is CATSDRGGARGYTF. CDR3 nucleotide sequence: TGTGCCACCAGTGATCGAGGGGGCGCGCGTGGCTACACCTTC.

The chain couples TRBV5-4 to TRBJ2-2, with TRBD1 identical over 7 bases. The CDR3 extends over 14 amino acids. Trimming took 4 bases from V and 7 from J; bases not matched to a gene: 7. CDR1 is SGHNT, CDR2 YYREEE, per germline (reference sequence). The CDR3 DNA sequence: TGTGCCAGCAGCCTCGACAGGGCTGTCGGGGAGCTGTTTTTT. Protein: CASSLDRAVGELFF.

This rearrangement joins TRBV28 to TRBJ2-7, with D possibly being TRBD2 (6 bases). CDR3 length: 12 residues. Germline V gives CDR1 MDHEN, CDR2 SYDVKM. The ends were cut back, 3 bases at V and 9 bases at J, with 12 bases in the middle. CDR3 sequence reads: CASSLGDSWQYF. CDR3 nucleotides: TGTGCCAGCAGTTTGGGGGACTCGTGGCAGTACTTC.

The rearrangement joins TRBV19 to TRBJ1-2; 7 bases match TRBD1. Unmatched junction bases numbered 12, after V lost 6 bases and J lost 8 bases. This CDR3 contains 14 residues. Germline-derived CDR1 and CDR2 are LNHDA and SQIVND (reference sequence). The CDR3 nucleotides read TGTGCCAGTAGGATAACAGGGGACCGAATAGGCTACACCTTC. Residues: CASRITGDRIGYTF.

V gene TRBV19 combines with J gene TRBJ1-4; TRBD1 matches at 9 bases. Trimming cost V 5 bases and J 6 bases; bases outside gene matches: 4. Germline V gene sequence: CDR1 LNHDA, CDR2 SQIVND (reference sequence). The CDR3 spans 14 residues. CDR3 DNA sequence: TGTGCCAGTAGTCGGACAGGGGAAGATGAAAAACTGTTTTTT. It encodes CASSRTGEDEKLFF. Full variable domain (outside the CDR3, taken from reference TRBV19 and TRBJ1-4): DGGITQSPKYLFRKEGQNVTLSCEQNLNHDAMYWYRQDPGQGLRLIYYSQIVNDFQKGDIAEGYSVSREKKESFPLTVTSAQKNPTAFYLCASSRTGEDEKLFFGSGTQLSVL.

The chain links TRBV2 to TRBJ2-1; 7 bases are a match to TRBD2. Germline loops: CDR1 SNHLY, CDR2 FYNNEI. J lost 6 bases, V lost 7 bases, and 9 bases had no gene match. The CDR3 totals 14 residues. CDR3 region: CASTSPGGRNEQFF. Written as DNA, the CDR3 is TGTGCCAGCACGTCCCCGGGAGGACGCAATGAGCAGTTCTTC. The full variable domain, in which reference TRBV2 and TRBJ2-1 provide the parts outside the CDR3, is EPEVTQTPSHQVTQMGQEVILRCVPISNHLYFYWYRQILGQKVEFLVSFYNNEISEKSEIFDDQFSVERPDGSNFTLKIRSTKLEDSAMYFCASTSPGGRNEQFFGPGTRLTVL.

This sequence joins TRBV4-3 and TRBJ2-7; no clear D. The germline V gene encodes CDR1 LGHNA and CDR2 YSLEER. The CDR3 has 15 amino acids. V was clipped by 0 bases and J by 4 bases, with 13 bases between them. In DNA, the CDR3 is TGCGCCAGCAGCCAAGACGGCGGATCATTGTACGAGCAGTACTTC. This codes for CASSQDGGSLYEQYF.

As DNA, the CDR3 is TGTGCCAGTAGTAGCCAGGCGAACACTGAAGCTTTCTTT. Protein: CASSSQANTEAFF. The V call is TRBV19, the J call TRBJ1-1, with D unclear. The CDR3 covers 13 residues. V lost 4 bases to trimming and J lost 1 base, with 7 bases between them. The germline gives CDR1 LNHDA, CDR2 SQIVND (reference sequence).

The V call is TRBV29-1, the J call TRBJ2-2, with 11 nucleotides matching TRBD2. Germline assignment: CDR1 SQVTM and CDR2 ANQGSEA. The CDR3 consists of 13 residues. J was trimmed by 7 bases and V by 4 bases; bases with no gene match: 2. The CDR3 nucleotides are TGCAGCGTTGTACTAGCGGGAGTCGGGGAGCTGTTTTTT. It translates to CSVVLAGVGELFF.